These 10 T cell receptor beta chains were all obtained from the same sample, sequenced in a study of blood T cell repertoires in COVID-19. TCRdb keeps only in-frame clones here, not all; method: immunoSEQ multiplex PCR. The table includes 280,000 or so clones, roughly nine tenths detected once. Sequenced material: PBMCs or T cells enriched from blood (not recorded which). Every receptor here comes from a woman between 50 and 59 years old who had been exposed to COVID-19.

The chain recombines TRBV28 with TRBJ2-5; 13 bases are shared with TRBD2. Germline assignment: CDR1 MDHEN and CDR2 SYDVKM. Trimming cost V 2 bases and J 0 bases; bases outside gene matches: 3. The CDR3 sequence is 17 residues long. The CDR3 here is CASSLGTSGEYQETQYF. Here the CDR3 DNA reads TGTGCCAGCAGTTTAGGGACTAGCGGGGAGTACCAAGAGACCCAGTACTTC.

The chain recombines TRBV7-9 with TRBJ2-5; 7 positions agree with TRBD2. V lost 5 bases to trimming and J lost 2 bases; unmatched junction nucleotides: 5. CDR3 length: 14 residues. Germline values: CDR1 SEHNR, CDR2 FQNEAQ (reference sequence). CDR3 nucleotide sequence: TGTGCCAGCAGCCACGGACTAGTACAAGAGACCCAGTACTTC. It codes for CASSHGLVQETQYF.

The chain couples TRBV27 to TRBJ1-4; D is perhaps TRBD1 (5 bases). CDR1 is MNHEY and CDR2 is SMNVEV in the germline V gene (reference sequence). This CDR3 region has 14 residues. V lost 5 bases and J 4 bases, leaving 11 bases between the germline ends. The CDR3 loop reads CASSRGTFNEKLFF. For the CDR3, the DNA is TGTGCCAGCAGTCGGGGGACCTTTAATGAAAAACTGTTTTTT.

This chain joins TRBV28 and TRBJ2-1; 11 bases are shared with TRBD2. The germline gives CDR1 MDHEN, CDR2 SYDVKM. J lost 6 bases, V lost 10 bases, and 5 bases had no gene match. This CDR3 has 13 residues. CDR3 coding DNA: TGTGCCATTAGCGGGGGGGCCCGCAATGAGCAGTTCTTC. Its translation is CAISGGARNEQFF.

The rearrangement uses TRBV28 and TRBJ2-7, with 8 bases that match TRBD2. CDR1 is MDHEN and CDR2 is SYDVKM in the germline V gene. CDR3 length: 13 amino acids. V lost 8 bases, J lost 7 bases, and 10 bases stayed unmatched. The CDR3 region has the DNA TGTGCCAGCCGATTAGCGGGGCTTGGAGAGCAGTACTTC. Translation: CASRLAGLGEQYF.

CDR3 residues: CASSQPQGRNQPQHF. CDR3 nucleotide sequence: TGTGCCAGCAGCCAACCGCAGGGTAGAAATCAGCCCCAGCATTTT. The gene calls are TRBV4-2 and TRBJ1-5, with a tentative D call TRBD1 (5 bases). Trimming took 2 bases from V and 4 from J, leaving 12 bases between them. CDR3 length: 15 amino acids. Looked up from germline, CDR1 is LGHNA and CDR2 is YNFKEQ.

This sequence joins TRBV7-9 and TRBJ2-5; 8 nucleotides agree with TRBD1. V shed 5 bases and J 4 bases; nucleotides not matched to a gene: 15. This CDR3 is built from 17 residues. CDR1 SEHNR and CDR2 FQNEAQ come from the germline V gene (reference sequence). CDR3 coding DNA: TGTGCCAGCAGCCCTCCGGGGGCAGGGGGCTTCATAGAGACCCAGTACTTC. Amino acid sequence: CASSPPGAGGFIETQYF.

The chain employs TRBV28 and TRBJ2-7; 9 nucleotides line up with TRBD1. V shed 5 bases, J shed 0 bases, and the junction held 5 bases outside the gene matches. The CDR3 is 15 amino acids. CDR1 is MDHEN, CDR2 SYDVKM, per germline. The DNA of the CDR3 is TGTGCCAGCAGTCTACCGGGACAGGGCTCCTACGAGCAGTACTTC. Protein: CASSLPGQGSYEQYF.

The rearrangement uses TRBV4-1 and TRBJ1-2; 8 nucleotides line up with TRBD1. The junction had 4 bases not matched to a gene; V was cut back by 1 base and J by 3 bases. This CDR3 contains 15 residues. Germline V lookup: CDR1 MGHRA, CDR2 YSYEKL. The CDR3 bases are TGCGCCAGCAGCCAAGTCCCAGGGGGCCACTATGGCTACACCTTC. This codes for CASSQVPGGHYGYTF.

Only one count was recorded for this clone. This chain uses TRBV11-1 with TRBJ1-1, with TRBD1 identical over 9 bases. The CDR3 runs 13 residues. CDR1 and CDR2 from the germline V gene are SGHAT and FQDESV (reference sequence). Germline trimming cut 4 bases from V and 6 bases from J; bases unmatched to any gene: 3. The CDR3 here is CASSWDRVSEAFF. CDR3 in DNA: TGTGCCAGCAGCTGGGACAGGGTCTCTGAAGCTTTCTTT.